The 4 T cell receptor beta chains reported below all come from one sample, sequenced in a study of blood T cell repertoires in COVID-19 (dated by TCRdb to 2018 to 2021). The library was made by the immunoSEQ multiplex PCR assay. What TCRdb holds here is the immuneACCESS table cut down to in-frame rearrangements. Part of the clones is not present; checked against another copy, under half of the missing clones reflect an unresolved V gene, and the others are unexplained. The sample table lists approximately 75,000 clones, 86% of them with a count of one. The leading ten clones occupy 6.3% of the sample. Sequencing input: peripheral blood. These receptors all stem from a man older than 75 with COVID-19, enrolled during active disease.

V is TRBV2 and J is TRBJ1-5; D unclear. The length of the CDR3 is 13 residues. Trimming removed 4 bases from V and 6 bases from J, with 10 bases in between. Germline-derived CDR1 and CDR2 are SNHLY and FYNNEI. This CDR3 is CASSVRLLQPQHF. DNA of the CDR3: TGTGCCAGCAGTGTCAGGTTACTTCAGCCCCAGCATTTT.

The rearrangement links TRBV2 to TRBJ2-2, with TRBD1 matching over 7 bases. Trimming took 5 bases from V and 7 from J; bases not matched to a gene: 7. There are 14 residues in the CDR3. Germline V lookup: CDR1 SNHLY, CDR2 FYNNEI. For the CDR3, the DNA is TGTGCCAGCAGTCTGACAGGGTACCGCGGGGAGCTGTTTTTT. It codes for CASSLTGYRGELFF. Using reference TRBV2 and TRBJ2-2 for the parts outside the CDR3, the full variable domain is EPEVTQTPSHQVTQMGQEVILRCVPISNHLYFYWYRQILGQKVEFLVSFYNNEISEKSEIFDDQFSVERPDGSNFTLKIRSTKLEDSAMYFCASSLTGYRGELFFGEGSRLTVL.

V gene TRBV4-1 combines with J gene TRBJ1-1; TRBD1 aligns across 8 bases. CDR1 MGHRA and CDR2 YSYEKL come from the germline V gene. J was trimmed by 4 bases and V by 1 base; bases with no gene match: 2. The CDR3 spans 14 residues. This chain's CDR3 is CASSQGTGSTEAFF. In DNA form, the CDR3 reads TGCGCCAGCAGCCAAGGGACAGGGTCCACTGAAGCTTTCTTT.

This chain joins TRBV7-3 and TRBJ1-1, with 10 bases that match TRBD1. Trimming at V came to 3 bases and at J to 1 base, leaving 2 bases not matched to a gene. Germline V gene sequence: CDR1 SGHTA, CDR2 FQGTGA. CDR3 size: 15 residues. CDR3 bases: TGTGCCAGCAGCTTGACAGGGGGCCGGAACACTGAAGCTTTCTTT. Translation gives CASSLTGGRNTEAFF.